Presented here are 24 T cell receptor beta chains from one specimen sequenced in a study of blood T cell repertoires in COVID-19 (dated by TCRdb to 2020 to 2021). Libraries were constructed by the immunoSEQ multiplex PCR assay. TCRdb holds this immuneACCESS table with in-frame rearrangements only. Some clones are missing; in checked studies, unresolved V genes explain under half, and the rest has no known cause. Within this sample are 170,000 or so clones, with less than 90% of them counted one time only. Together, the top ten hold over 7% of the sample. Sequences were obtained from PBMCs or T cells enriched from blood (not recorded which). These receptors were obtained from a woman in her forties or fifties who had recovered from COVID-19.

The CDR3 protein is CASSLTGPSTDTQYF. The CDR3 DNA reads as TGTGCCAGCAGCCTGACAGGGCCTAGCACAGATACGCAGTATTTT. This chain connects TRBV7-2 to TRBJ2-3, with 7 bases aligning to TRBD1. Trimming took 5 bases from V and 0 from J; bases not matched to a gene: 5. CDR1 SGHTA and CDR2 FQGNSA come from the germline V gene. The CDR3 extends over 15 amino acids.

The chain carries TRBV6-5 and TRBJ1-1; 9 bases agree with TRBD1. Germline V gene data show CDR1 as MNHEY and CDR2 as SVGAGI. This CDR3 has 13 amino acids. J lost 8 bases, V lost 6 bases, and 7 bases had no gene match. The DNA of the CDR3 is TGTGCCAGCAGAAGGACAGGGGCTCGAGAAGCTTTCTTT. Translating gives CASRRTGAREAFF.

CDR3: CASSFGREPSIYEQYF. The CDR3 region has the DNA TGTGCCAGCAGCTTTGGGAGGGAGCCTTCGATTTACGAGCAGTACTTC. The J gene is TRBJ2-7, the V gene TRBV11-3; TRBD2 matches at 7 bases. The germline gives CDR1 SGHNT, CDR2 YENEEA. The CDR3 has 16 residues. Trimming took 3 bases from V and 4 from J; bases not matched to a gene: 12.

This chain joins TRBV30 and TRBJ2-7; TRBD2 aligns across 11 bases. V shed 1 base, J shed 1 base, and the junction held 9 bases outside the gene matches. Germline V CDR1 and CDR2: GTSNPN, SVGIG (reference sequence). The CDR3 totals 17 residues. CDR3 in DNA: TGTGCCTGGAGTGCTCCCCAACTAGCGGGAGCATCCTACGAGCAGTACTTC. Encoded protein: CAWSAPQLAGASYEQYF. The whole variable domain, remainder taken from reference TRBV30 and TRBJ2-7, is SQTIHQWPATLVQPVGSPLSLECTVEGTSNPNLYWYRQAAGRGLQLLFYSVGIGQISSEVPQNLSASRPQDRQFILSSKKLLLSDSGFYLCAWSAPQLAGASYEQYFGPGTRLTVT.

V is TRBV6-2 or TRBV6-3 and J is TRBJ2-7, with 10 bases aligning to TRBD2. This CDR3 spans 15 amino acids. V was pared by 2 bases and J by 5 bases, with 6 bases of the junction left unmatched. Germline values: CDR1 MNHEY, CDR2 SVGEGT. The CDR3 sequence: CASSYASGSPHEQYF. The CDR3 bases are TGTGCCAGCAGTTACGCTAGCGGGAGTCCCCACGAGCAGTACTTC.

The chain recombines TRBV18 with TRBJ1-5; 8 bases line up with TRBD1. This CDR3 region has 15 residues. J gave up 2 bases and V 1 base, and 1 base lay outside the gene matches. Germline CDR1 reads KGHSH; CDR2 reads LQKENI. DNA for the CDR3: TGTGCCAGCTCACCACAGACAGGGGGCAATCAGCCCCAGCATTTT. Translating gives CASSPQTGGNQPQHF.

The V and J genes are TRBV7-9 and TRBJ1-2, with a tentative D call TRBD1 (5 bases). This CDR3 contains 13 residues. V lost 1 base to trimming and J lost 7 bases, with 10 bases between them. Germline assignment: CDR1 SEHNR and CDR2 FQNEAQ (reference sequence). The CDR3 loop reads CASSLGGGVGYTF. The DNA for the CDR3 is TGTGCCAGCAGCTTAGGGGGGGGTGTTGGCTACACCTTC.

The V gene is TRBV28, the J gene TRBJ2-7; 10 bases match TRBD1. CDR3 length: 14 amino acids. With V trimmed by 5 bases and J by 7 bases, 8 bases remained unmatched. The germline V gene encodes CDR1 MDHEN and CDR2 SYDVKM. The CDR3 is CASSRQGASGEQYF. The DNA of the CDR3 is TGTGCCAGCAGTCGACAGGGGGCCTCGGGGGAGCAGTACTTC.

The rearrangement uses TRBV7-2 and TRBJ2-1; 10 bases align to TRBD2. CDR1 is SGHTA, CDR2 FQGNSA, per germline. With V trimmed by 4 bases and J by 2 bases, 5 bases remained unmatched. There are 16 residues in the CDR3. The CDR3 sequence: CASSSLSGRAYNEQFF. CDR3 bases: TGTGCCAGCAGCTCCCTCAGCGGGAGGGCCTACAATGAGCAGTTCTTC. The full variable domain, in which reference TRBV7-2 and TRBJ2-1 provide the parts outside the CDR3, is GAGVSQSPSNKVTEKGKDVELRCDPISGHTALYWYRQSLGQGLEFLIYFQGNSAPDKSGLPSDRFSAERTGGSVSTLTIQRTQQEDSAVYLCASSSLSGRAYNEQFFGPGTRLTVL.

The chain combines TRBV4-2 with TRBJ2-7; TRBD1 is a possible D gene (5 bases). The CDR3 is 13 amino acids. Germline V lookup: CDR1 LGHNA, CDR2 YNFKEQ. Trimming shortened V by 3 bases and J by 6 bases, and 12 bases separated the two germline ends. CDR3 region: CASSQGPRAEQYF. The DNA for the CDR3 is TGTGCCAGCAGCCAGGGGCCCCGTGCCGAGCAGTACTTC.

The chain recombines TRBV20-1 with TRBJ2-7; 7 bases are a match to TRBD1. Trimming took 4 bases from V and 6 from J; bases not matched to a gene: 6. The length of the CDR3 is 12 residues. CDR1 and CDR2 from the germline V gene are DFQATT and SNEGSKA (reference sequence). The CDR3 DNA reads TGCAGTGCTACTGACAGGGTGGGCGAGCAGTACTTC. As protein: CSATDRVGEQYF.

V usage is TRBV27 and J usage is TRBJ1-5; 12 positions match TRBD1. CDR3 length: 14 residues. Germline values: CDR1 MNHEY, CDR2 SMNVEV (reference sequence). With 6 bases clipped from V and 7 bases from J, the junction kept 4 bases outside the gene matches. CDR3 sequence (DNA): TGTGCCAGCAGGGGACAGGGGGCTTGGCAGCCCCAGCATTTT. Protein: CASRGQGAWQPQHF.

This chain uses TRBV6-5 with TRBJ1-2; perhaps TRBD1 as D (5 bases). With 10 bases removed from V and 3 bases from J, the gap between germline ends came to 9 bases. This CDR3 comprises 11 residues. Germline V lookup: CDR1 MNHEY, CDR2 SVGAGI. CDR3 region: CATRGDYGYTF. CDR3 DNA sequence: TGTGCCACCCGGGGGGACTATGGCTACACCTTC.

The chain uses TRBV5-1 and TRBJ1-4; 9 bases match TRBD1. J was trimmed by 6 bases and V by 5 bases; bases with no gene match: 5. This CDR3 comprises 14 residues. Germline V gene sequence: CDR1 SGHRS, CDR2 YFSETQ. This CDR3 reads CASSPGTGYEKLFF. CDR3 bases: TGCGCCAGCAGTCCCGGGACAGGGTATGAAAAACTGTTTTTT.

The rearrangement joins TRBV5-6 to TRBJ2-5, with 8 bases fitting TRBD1. V lost 1 base and J lost 1; bases outside the gene matches: 6. The germline CDR1 and CDR2 sequences are SGHDT and YYEEEE. The CDR3 has 16 amino acids. CDR3 loop: CASSLQGAGLQETQYF. CDR3 DNA sequence: TGTGCCAGCAGCTTGCAGGGGGCTGGCCTCCAAGAGACCCAGTACTTC.

The chain recombines TRBV7-6 with TRBJ2-7; 9 bases are a match to TRBD2. The germline gives CDR1 SGHVS, CDR2 FNYEAQ. Trimming took 4 bases from V and 6 from J; bases not matched to a gene: 10. CDR3 length equals 15 residues. The CDR3 DNA reads TGTGCCAGCAGCTCACTAGCGGGCGGGATCTCCGAGCAGTACTTC. It yields the protein CASSSLAGGISEQYF.

This clone was detected only once. The CDR3 here is CASTPTGGGNQPQHF. CDR3 bases: TGTGCCAGCACCCCGACAGGGGGAGGCAATCAGCCCCAGCATTTT. The chain couples TRBV2 to TRBJ1-5; TRBD1 matches at 9 bases. The germline V gene has CDR1 SNHLY and CDR2 FYNNEI. The junction had 6 bases not matched to a gene; V was cut back by 7 bases and J by 2 bases. The CDR3 is 15 residues long. The full variable domain, with the rest looked up from reference TRBV2 and TRBJ1-5, is EPEVTQTPSHQVTQMGQEVILRCVPISNHLYFYWYRQILGQKVEFLVSFYNNEISEKSEIFDDQFSVERPDGSNFTLKIRSTKLEDSAMYFCASTPTGGGNQPQHFGDGTRLSIL.

V and J are TRBV2 and TRBJ2-1; TRBD1 matches at 7 bases. The germline CDR1 and CDR2 sequences are SNHLY and FYNNEI. CDR3 length: 13 amino acids. V lost 1 base and J lost 12; bases outside the gene matches: 6. CDR3 in amino acids: CASSEGQGIRQFF. The CDR3 DNA sequence: TGTGCCAGCAGTGAAGGACAGGGCATACGGCAGTTCTTC.

The chain is built from TRBV5-6 and TRBJ1-2; possible D gene TRBD1, 6 bases. The CDR3 loop spans 17 amino acids. The V end was cut by 0 bases, the J end by 0 bases, with 15 bases between. Germline loops: CDR1 SGHDT, CDR2 YYEEEE. The CDR3 region is CASSLGLLGQPNYGYTF. The CDR3 DNA follows: TGTGCCAGCAGCTTGGGGCTACTCGGACAGCCTAACTATGGCTACACCTTC.

The rearrangement joins TRBV19 to TRBJ2-7; D unclear. Trimming removed 6 bases from V and 4 bases from J, with 7 bases in between. Germline V lookup: CDR1 LNHDA, CDR2 SQIVND (reference sequence). This CDR3 region has 11 residues. This CDR3 reads CASRAEYEQYF. The CDR3 nucleotides read TGTGCCAGTAGGGCAGAATACGAGCAGTACTTC. Based on the CDR3 plus reference TRBV19 and TRBJ2-7, the full variable domain is DGGITQSPKYLFRKEGQNVTLSCEQNLNHDAMYWYRQDPGQGLRLIYYSQIVNDFQKGDIAEGYSVSREKKESFPLTVTSAQKNPTAFYLCASRAEYEQYFGPGTRLTVT.

This clone was found a few times. This chain uses TRBV20-1 with TRBJ1-5, with TRBD1 identical over 7 bases. In germline, CDR1 is DFQATT, CDR2 SNEGSKA (reference sequence). CDR3 length: 14 residues. The junction had 5 bases not matched to a gene; V was cut back by 3 bases and J by 3 bases. The CDR3 here is CSASDRVDNQPQHF. For the CDR3, the DNA is TGCAGTGCTAGTGACAGGGTAGACAATCAGCCCCAGCATTTT.

V usage is TRBV5-1 and J usage is TRBJ2-5; the match to TRBD2 covers 14 bases. Germline CDR1 SGHRS, CDR2 YFSETQ. The CDR3 is made up of 17 amino acids. The trim removed 4 bases at V and 2 bases at J, leaving 7 bases unmatched. CDR3 protein: CASSKGLAGVIQETQYF. Written as DNA, the CDR3 is TGCGCCAGCAGCAAGGGACTAGCGGGAGTTATTCAAGAGACCCAGTACTTC.

This chain uses TRBV29-1 with TRBJ1-1; 9 nucleotides agree with TRBD1. The CDR3 covers 13 residues. CDR1 and CDR2 from the germline V gene are SQVTM and ANQGSEA. V lost 6 bases and J lost 4; bases outside the gene matches: 6. The CDR3 here is CSVHDRGGTEAFF. In DNA, the CDR3 is TGCAGCGTCCACGACAGGGGGGGCACTGAAGCTTTCTTT.

The count of this clone is one. V is TRBV19 and J is TRBJ1-1; D might be TRBD1 (5 bases). CDR3 length: 14 residues. CDR1 LNHDA and CDR2 SQIVND come from the germline V gene (reference sequence). The germline V and J ends were trimmed by 3 bases and 3 bases, with 11 bases remaining between them. CDR3 in amino acids: CASSMARDYTEAFF. In DNA, the CDR3 is TGTGCCAGTAGTATGGCCAGGGATTACACTGAAGCTTTCTTT.